This T cell receptor beta chain derives from a study of cytomegalovirus exposure and HLA in healthy donors. At the level of the study: HLA-typed donors were the source of 82 million or so unique TCRs, which an early data release held.

The PCR had 60 Vbeta and 13 Jbeta primers. Method: immunoSEQ multiplex PCR; TCRdb's copy keeps in-frame clones and lacks some. Of 70,000 to 100,000 clones in the sample, 80% were seen once. Study findings and constraints: Listed as cytomegalovirus-associated were approximately 160 TCR beta chains.

This clone is a singleton in its sample. Its antigen is currently unknown. V dropped 3 bases and J dropped 0 bases, with 11 bases sitting between them. This CDR3 has 16 amino acids. Germline assignment: CDR1 PRHDT and CDR2 FYEKMQ (reference sequence). The rearrangement joins TRBV13 to TRBJ2-2; tentative D call: TRBD1 (5 bases). The sequence was obtained from a man in his forties or fifties in good health and CMV-seropositive. The sequenced sample was PBMCs. Written as DNA, the CDR3 is TGTGCCAGCAGCTTCGGACAAATCGCGAACACCGGGGAGCTGTTTTTT. This codes for CASSFGQIANTGELFF.